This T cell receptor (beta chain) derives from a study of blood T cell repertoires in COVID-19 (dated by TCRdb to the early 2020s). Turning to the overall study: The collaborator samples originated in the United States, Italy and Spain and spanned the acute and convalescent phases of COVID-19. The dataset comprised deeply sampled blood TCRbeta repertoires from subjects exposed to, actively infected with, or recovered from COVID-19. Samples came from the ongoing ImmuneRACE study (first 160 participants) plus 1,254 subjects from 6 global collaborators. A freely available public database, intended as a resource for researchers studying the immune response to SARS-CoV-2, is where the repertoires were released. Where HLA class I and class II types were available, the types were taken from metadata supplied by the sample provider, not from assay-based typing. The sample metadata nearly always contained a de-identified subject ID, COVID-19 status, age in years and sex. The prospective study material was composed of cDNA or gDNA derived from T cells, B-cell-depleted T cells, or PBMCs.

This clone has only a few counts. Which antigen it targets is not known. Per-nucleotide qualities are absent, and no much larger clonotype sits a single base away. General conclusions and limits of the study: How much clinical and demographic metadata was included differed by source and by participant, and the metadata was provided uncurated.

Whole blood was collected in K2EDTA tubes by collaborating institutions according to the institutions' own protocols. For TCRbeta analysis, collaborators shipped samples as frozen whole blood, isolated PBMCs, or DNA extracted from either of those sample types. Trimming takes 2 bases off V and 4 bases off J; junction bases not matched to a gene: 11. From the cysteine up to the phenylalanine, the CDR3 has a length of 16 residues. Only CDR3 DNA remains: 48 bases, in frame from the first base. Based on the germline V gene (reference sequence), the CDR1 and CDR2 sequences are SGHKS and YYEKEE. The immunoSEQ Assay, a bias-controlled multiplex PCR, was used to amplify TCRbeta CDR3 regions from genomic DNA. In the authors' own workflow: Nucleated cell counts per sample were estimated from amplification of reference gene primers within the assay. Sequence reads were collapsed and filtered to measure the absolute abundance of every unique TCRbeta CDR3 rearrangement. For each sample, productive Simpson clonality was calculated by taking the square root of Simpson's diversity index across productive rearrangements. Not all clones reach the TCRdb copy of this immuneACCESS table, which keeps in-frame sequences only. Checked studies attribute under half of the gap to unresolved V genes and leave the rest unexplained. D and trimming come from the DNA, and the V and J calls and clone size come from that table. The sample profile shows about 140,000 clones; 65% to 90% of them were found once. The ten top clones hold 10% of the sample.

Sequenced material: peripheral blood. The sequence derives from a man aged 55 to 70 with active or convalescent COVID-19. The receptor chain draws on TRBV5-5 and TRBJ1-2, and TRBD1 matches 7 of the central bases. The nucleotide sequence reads TGTGCCAGCAGCTTAACTACAGGGGTCACGATCTATGGCTACACCTTC. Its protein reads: CASSLTTGVTIYGYTF. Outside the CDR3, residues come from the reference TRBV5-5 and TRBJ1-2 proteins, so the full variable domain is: DAGVTQSPTHLIKTRGQQVTLRCSPISGHKSVSWYQQVLGQGPQFIFQYYEKEERGRGNFPDRFSARQFPNYSSELNVNALLLGDSALYLCASSLTTGVTIYGYTFGSGTRLTVV.